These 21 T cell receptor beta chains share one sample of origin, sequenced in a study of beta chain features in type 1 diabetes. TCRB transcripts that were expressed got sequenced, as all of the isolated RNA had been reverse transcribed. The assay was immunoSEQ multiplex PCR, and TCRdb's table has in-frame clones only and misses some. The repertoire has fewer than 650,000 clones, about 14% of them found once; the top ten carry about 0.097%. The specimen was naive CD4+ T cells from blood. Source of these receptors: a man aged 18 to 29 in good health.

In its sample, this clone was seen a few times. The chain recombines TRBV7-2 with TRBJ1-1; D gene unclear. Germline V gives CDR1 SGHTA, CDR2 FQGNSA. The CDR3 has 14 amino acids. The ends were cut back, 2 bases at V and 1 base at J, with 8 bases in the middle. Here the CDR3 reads CASSLTLRNTEAFF. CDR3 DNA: TGTGCCAGCAGCTTAACCCTGAGGAACACTGAAGCTTTCTTT. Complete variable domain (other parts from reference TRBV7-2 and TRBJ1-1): GAGVSQSPSNKVTEKGKDVELRCDPISGHTALYWYRQSLGQGLEFLIYFQGNSAPDKSGLPSDRFSAERTGGSVSTLTIQRTQQEDSAVYLCASSLTLRNTEAFFGQGTRLTVV.

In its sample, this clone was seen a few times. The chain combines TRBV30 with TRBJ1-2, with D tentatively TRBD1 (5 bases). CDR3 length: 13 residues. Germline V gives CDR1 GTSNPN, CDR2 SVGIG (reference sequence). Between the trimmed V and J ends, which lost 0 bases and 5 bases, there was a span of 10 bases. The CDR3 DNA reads TGTGCCTGGAGTGTGGGACGGCAGTATGGCTACACCTTC. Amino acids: CAWSVGRQYGYTF.

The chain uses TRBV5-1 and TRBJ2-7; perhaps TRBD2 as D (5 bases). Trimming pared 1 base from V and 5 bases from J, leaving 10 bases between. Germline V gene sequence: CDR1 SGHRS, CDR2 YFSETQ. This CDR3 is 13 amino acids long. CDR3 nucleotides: TGCGCCAGCAGCTTGCCGGGGATCAACGAGCAGTACTTC. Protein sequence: CASSLPGINEQYF.

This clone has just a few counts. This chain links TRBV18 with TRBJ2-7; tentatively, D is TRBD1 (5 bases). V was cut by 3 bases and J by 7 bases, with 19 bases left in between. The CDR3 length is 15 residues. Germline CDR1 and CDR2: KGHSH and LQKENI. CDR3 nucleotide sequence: TGTGCCAGCTCACCCTTAGGGGTCCGGCTCGGGGAGCAGTACTTC. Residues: CASSPLGVRLGEQYF.

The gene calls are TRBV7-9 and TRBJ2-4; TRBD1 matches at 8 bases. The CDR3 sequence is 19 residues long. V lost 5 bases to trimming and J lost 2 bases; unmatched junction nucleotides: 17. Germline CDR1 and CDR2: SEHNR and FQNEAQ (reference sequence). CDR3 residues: CASSPGSGGRIVTKNIQYF. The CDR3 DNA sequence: TGTGCCAGCAGCCCGGGGTCAGGGGGCCGAATTGTGACCAAAAACATTCAGTACTTC. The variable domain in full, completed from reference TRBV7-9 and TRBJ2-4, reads DTGVSQNPRHKITKRGQNVTFRCDPISEHNRLYWYRQTLGQGPEFLTYFQNEAQLEKSRLLSDRFSAERPKGSFSTLEIQRTEQGDSAMYLCASSPGSGGRIVTKNIQYFGAGTRLSVL.

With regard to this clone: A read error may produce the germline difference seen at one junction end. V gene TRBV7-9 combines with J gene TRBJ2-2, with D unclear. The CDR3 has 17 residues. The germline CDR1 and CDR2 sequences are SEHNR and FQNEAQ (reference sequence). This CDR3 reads CASSLARSRRWTGELFF. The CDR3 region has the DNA TGTGCCAGCAGCTTAGCCCGTTCGCGGAGATGGACCGGAGAGCTGTTTTTT.

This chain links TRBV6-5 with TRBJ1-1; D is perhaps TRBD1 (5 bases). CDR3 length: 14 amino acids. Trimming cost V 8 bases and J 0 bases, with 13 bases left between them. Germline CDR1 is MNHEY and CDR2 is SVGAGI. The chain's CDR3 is CASVLRGMNTEAFF. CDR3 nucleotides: TGTGCCAGCGTATTGAGGGGAATGAACACTGAAGCTTTCTTT.

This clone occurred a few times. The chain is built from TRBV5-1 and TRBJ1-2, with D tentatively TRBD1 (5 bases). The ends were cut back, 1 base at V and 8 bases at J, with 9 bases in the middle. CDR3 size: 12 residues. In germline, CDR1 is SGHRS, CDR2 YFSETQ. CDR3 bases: TGCGCCAGCAGCTTGTGGGGGAGCGGCTACACCTTC. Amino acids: CASSLWGSGYTF.

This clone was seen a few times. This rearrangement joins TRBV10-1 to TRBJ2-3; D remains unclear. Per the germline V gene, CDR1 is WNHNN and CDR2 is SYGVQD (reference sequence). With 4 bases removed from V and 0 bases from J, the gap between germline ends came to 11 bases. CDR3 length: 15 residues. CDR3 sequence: CASSVPATSTDTQYF. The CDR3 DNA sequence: TGCGCCAGCAGTGTACCGGCGACTAGCACAGATACGCAGTATTTT.

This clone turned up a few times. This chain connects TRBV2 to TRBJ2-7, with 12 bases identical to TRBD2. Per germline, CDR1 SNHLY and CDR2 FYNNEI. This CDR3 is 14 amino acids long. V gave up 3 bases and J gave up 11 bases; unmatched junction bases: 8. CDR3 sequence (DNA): TGTGCCAGCAGTGATGTTGGACTAGCGGGAAATGAGTACTTC. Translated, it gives CASSDVGLAGNEYF.

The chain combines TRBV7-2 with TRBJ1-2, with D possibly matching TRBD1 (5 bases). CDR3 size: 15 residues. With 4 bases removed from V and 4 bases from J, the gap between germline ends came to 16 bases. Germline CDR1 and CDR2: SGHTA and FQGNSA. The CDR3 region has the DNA TGTGCCAGCAGCTCCCCTGGGGCGGCAATCTATGGCTACACCTTC. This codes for CASSSPGAAIYGYTF.

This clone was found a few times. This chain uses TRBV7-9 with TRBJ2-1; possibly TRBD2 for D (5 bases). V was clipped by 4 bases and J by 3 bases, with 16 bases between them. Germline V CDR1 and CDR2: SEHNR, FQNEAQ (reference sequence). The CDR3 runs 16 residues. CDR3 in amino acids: CASSYPGGPLYNEQFF. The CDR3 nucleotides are TGTGCCAGCAGCTACCCTGGAGGTCCACTCTACAATGAGCAGTTCTTC.

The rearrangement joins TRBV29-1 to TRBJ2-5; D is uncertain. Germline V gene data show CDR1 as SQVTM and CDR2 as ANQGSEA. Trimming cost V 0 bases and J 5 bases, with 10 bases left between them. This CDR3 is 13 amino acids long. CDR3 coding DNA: TGCAGCGTTGAAGATCGCGGCTTCGAGACCCAGTACTTC. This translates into CSVEDRGFETQYF.

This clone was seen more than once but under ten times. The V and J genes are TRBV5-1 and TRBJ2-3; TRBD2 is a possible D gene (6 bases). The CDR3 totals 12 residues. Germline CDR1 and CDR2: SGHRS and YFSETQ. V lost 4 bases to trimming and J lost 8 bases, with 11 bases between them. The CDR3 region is CASSADGGTQYF. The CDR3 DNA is TGCGCCAGCAGCGCGGACGGGGGTACGCAGTATTTT. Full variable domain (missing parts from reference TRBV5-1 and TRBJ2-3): KAGVTQTPRYLIKTRGQQVTLSCSPISGHRSVSWYQQTPGQGLQFLFEYFSETQRNKGNFPGRFSGRQFSNSRSEMNVSTLELGDSALYLCASSADGGTQYFGPGTRLTVL.

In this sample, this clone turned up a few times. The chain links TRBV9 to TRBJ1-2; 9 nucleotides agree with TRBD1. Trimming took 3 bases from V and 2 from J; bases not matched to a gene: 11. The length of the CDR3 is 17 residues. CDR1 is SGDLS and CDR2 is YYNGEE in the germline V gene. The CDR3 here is CASSASNTGGWNYGYTF. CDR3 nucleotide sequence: TGTGCCAGCAGCGCCTCCAATACAGGGGGCTGGAACTATGGCTACACCTTC.

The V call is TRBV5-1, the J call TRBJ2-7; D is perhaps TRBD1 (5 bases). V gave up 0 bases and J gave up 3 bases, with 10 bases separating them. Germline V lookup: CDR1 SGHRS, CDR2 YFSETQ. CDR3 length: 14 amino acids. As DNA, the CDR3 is TGCGCCAGCAGCTTGGATCAGGGTCGCTACGAGCAGTACTTC. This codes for CASSLDQGRYEQYF.

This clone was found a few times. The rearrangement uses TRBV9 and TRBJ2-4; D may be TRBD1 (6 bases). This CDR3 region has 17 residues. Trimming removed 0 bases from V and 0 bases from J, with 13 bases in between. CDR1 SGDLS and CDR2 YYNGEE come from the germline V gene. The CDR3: CASSVVIPGVAKNIQYF. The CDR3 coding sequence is TGTGCCAGCAGCGTAGTAATCCCAGGGGTAGCCAAAAACATTCAGTACTTC.

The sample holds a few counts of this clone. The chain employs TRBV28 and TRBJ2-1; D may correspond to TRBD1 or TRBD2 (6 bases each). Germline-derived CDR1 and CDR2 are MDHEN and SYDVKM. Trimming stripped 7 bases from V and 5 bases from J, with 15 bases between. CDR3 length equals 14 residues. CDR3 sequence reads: CASIDGGLNNEQFF. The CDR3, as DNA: TGTGCCAGCATCGATGGGGGGCTAAACAATGAGCAGTTCTTC.

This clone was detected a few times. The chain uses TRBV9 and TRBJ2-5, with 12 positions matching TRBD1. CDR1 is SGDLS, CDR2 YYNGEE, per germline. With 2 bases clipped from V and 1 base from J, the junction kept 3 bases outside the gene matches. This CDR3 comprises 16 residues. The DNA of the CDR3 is TGTGCCAGCAGCGTGGGGGACAGGGGGCTCCAAGAGACCCAGTACTTC. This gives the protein CASSVGDRGLQETQYF.

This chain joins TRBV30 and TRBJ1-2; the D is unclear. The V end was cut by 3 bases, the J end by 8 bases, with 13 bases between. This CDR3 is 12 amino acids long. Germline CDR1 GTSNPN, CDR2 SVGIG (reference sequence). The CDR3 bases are TGTGCCTGGAGGCAAGCGGCCTTGGGCTACACCTTC. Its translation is CAWRQAALGYTF.

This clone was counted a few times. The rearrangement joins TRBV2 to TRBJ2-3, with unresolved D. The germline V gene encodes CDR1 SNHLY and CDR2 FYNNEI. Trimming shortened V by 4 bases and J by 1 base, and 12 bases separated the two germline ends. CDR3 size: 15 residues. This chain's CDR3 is CASSGRDWGTDTQYF. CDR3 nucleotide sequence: TGTGCCAGCAGTGGAAGGGATTGGGGCACAGATACGCAGTATTTT.